This TCR beta chain is from a study of blood T cell repertoires in COVID-19. Turning to the study itself: Donors in the United States, Italy and Spain gave samples during acute or convalescent COVID-19. PBMCs, B-cell-depleted T cells, or T cells provided the cDNA or gDNA that made up the material.

Per the authors' pipeline: Counts of nucleated cells, estimated from reference gene primer amplification, were obtained. Clones were sequenced by immunoSEQ multiplex PCR, and TCRdb holds only the in-frame ones, with some missing. Clone size and V and J calls were adopted from that table, with D and trimming inferred from the DNA. The table records about 73,000 clones, 70% to 80% of them present only once. With 4 bases clipped from V and 0 bases from J, the junction kept 4 bases outside the gene matches. CDR1 is MGHDK, CDR2 SYGVNS, per germline. This CDR3 has 16 amino acids. A Seattle source enrolled patients during active infection and followed them longitudinally.

Sequenced material: peripheral blood. The origin of this receptor is a man between 65 and 79 years old with COVID-19, enrolled during active disease. V usage is TRBV25-1 and J usage is TRBJ2-2, with 8 bases fitting TRBD2. The CDR3 loop is CASSAQTSANTGELFF. The CDR3 nucleotides are TGTGCCAGCAGTGCCCAGACTAGCGCGAACACCGGGGAGCTGTTTTTT.